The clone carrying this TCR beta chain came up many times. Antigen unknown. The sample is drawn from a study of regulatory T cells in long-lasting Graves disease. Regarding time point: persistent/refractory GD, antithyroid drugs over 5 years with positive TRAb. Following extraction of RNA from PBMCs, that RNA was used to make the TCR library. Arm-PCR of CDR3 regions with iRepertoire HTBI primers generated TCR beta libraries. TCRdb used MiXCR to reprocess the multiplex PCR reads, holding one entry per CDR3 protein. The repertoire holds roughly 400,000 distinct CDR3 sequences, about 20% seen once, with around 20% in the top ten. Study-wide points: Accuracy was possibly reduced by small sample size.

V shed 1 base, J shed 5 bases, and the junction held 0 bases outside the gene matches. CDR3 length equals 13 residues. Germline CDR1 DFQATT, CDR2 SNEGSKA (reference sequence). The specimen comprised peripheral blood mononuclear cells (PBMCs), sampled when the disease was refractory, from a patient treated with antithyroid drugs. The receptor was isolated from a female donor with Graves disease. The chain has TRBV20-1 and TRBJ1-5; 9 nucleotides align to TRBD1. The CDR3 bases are TGCAGTGCTAGAGGACAGGGGGATCAGCCCCAGCATTTT. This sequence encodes CSARGQGDQPQHF.